The clone carrying this TCR beta chain occurred a few times. CDR3 length: 13 residues. The J segment lost 2 bases and the V segment lost 5 bases, leaving 5 bases of the junction unmatched. The V gene's germline CDR1 is SQVTM and CDR2 ANQGSEA. Whoever was chosen for sequencing had shown CD8+CD57+ cell expansion by flow cytometry. This specimen comes from a study of CD8+CD57+ T cells in acquired aplastic anemia. TCR beta VDJ combinations and CDR3 sequences were profiled from genomic DNA. Using its own MiXCR run on the reads, TCRdb lists one record per CDR3 protein. The sample has about 150,000 distinct CDR3 sequences, about 48% seen once.

The sequenced material came from sorted CD4+, CD8+, or CD8+CD57+ T cells (not recorded which) from PBMCs. The receptor was derived from a human donor with aplastic anemia. The chain carries TRBV29-1 and TRBJ2-5; 7 nucleotides agree with TRBD1. CDR3: CSVYGRGQETQYF. CDR3 in DNA: TGCAGCGTTTACGGCAGGGGGCAAGAGACCCAGTACTTC.